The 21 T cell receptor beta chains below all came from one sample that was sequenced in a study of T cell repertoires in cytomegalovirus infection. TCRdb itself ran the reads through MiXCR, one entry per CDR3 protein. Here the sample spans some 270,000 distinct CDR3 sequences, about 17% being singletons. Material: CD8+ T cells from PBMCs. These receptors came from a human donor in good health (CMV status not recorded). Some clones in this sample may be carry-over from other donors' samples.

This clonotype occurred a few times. The CDR3 sequence: CASSYGQPAYEQYF. CDR3 nucleotides: TGTGCCAGCAGTTACGGACAGCCCGCCTACGAGCAGTACTTC. The genes are TRBV6-5 and TRBJ2-7, with D maybe TRBD1 (6 bases). Germline CDR1 reads MNHEY; CDR2 reads SVGAGI. V lost 2 bases to trimming and J lost 2 bases, with 10 bases between them. CDR3 length: 14 residues.

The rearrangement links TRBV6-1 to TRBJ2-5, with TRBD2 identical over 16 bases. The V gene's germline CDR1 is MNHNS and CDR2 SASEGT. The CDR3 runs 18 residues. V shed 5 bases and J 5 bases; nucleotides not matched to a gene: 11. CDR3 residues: CASSYGTSGGAFEETQYF. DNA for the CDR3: TGTGCCAGCAGTTATGGGACTAGCGGGGGGGCCTTCGAGGAGACCCAGTACTTC.

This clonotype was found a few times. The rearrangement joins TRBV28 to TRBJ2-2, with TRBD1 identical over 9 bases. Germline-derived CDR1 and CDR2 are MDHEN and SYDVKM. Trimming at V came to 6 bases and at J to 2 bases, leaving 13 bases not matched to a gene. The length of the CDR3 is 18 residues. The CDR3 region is CASRSIRRDRVNTGELFF. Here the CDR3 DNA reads TGTGCCAGCAGAAGTATCCGCCGGGACAGGGTCAACACCGGGGAGCTGTTTTTT.

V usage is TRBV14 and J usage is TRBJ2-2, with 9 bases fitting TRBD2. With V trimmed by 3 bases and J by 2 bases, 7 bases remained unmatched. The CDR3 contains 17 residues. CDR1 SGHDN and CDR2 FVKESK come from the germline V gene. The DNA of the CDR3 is TGTGCCAGCAGCCACTCACCGGGACTAGCTAACACCGGGGAGCTGTTTTTT. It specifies CASSHSPGLANTGELFF.

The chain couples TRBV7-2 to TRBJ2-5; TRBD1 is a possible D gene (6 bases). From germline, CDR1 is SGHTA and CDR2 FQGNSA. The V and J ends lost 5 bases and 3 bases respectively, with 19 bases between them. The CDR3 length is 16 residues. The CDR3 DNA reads TGTGCCAGCAGCCCCCCCTGGGCCCCAGGGGAAGAGACCCAGTACTTC. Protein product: CASSPPWAPGEETQYF.

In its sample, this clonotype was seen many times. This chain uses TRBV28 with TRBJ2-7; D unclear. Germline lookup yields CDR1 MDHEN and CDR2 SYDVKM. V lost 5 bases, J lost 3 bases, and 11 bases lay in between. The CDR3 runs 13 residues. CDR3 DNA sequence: TGTGCCAGCAGTCCGAATGGATTCTACGAGCAGTACTTC. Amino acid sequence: CASSPNGFYEQYF.

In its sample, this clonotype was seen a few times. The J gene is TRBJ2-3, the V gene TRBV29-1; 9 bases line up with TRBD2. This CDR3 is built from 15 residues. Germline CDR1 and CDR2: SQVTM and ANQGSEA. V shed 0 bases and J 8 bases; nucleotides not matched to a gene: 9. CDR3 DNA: TGCAGCGTTGAAGATGGCCTAGCGGGGTTAGGTACGCAGTATTTT. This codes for CSVEDGLAGLGTQYF.

CDR3 bases: TGCAGTGCTAGCCCACTGTCGGGACAGGGGCTCTACGAGCAGTACTTC. This translates into CSASPLSGQGLYEQYF. J is TRBJ2-7 and V is TRBV20-1; 10 nucleotides match TRBD1. Trimming cost V 3 bases and J 3 bases; bases outside gene matches: 11. The CDR3 sequence is 16 residues long. Germline V gives CDR1 DFQATT, CDR2 SNEGSKA (reference sequence).

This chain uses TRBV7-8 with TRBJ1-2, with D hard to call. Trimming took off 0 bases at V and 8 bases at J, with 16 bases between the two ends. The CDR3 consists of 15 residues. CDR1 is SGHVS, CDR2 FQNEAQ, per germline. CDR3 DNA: TGTGCCAGCAGCTTAGCGCGTATAGCCCCTATGGGCTACACCTTC. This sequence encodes CASSLARIAPMGYTF. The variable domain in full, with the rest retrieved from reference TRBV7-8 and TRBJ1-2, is GAGVSQSPRYKVAKRGQDVALRCDPISGHVSLFWYQQALGQGPEFLTYFQNEAQLDKSGLPSDRFFAERPEGSVSTLKIQRTQQEDSAVYLCASSLARIAPMGYTFGSGTRLTVV.

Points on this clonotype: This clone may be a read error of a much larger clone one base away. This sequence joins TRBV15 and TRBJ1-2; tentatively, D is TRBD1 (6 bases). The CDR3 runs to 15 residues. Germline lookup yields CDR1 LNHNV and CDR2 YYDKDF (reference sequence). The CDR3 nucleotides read TGTGCCACCAGCAGAGATCTGCAGGGGCCCCTCGGCTACCCCTTC. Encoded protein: CATSRDLQGPLGYPF.

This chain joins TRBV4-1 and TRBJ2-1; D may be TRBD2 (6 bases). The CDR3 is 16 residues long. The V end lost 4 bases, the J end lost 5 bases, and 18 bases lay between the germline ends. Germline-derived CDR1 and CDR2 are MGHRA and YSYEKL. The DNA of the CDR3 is TGCGCCAGCAGCCCGTTCGGGGGTAACCTGGACAATGAGCAGTTCTTC. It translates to CASSPFGGNLDNEQFF.

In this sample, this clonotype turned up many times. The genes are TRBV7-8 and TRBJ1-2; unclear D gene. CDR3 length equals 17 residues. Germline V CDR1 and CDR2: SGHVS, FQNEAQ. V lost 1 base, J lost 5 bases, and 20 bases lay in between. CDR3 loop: CASSLGGAGYSAYGYTF. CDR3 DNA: TGTGCCAGCAGCTTAGGAGGTGCGGGGTATTCCGCGTATGGCTACACCTTC.

The CDR3 here is CASSDEASLPGELFF. CDR3 bases: TGTGCCAGCAGTGATGAGGCTAGTCTTCCCGGGGAGCTGTTTTTT. The chain joins TRBV2 to TRBJ2-2; no firm D call. CDR1 SNHLY and CDR2 FYNNEI come from the germline V gene. The CDR3 contains 15 residues. The V end was cut by 3 bases, the J end by 6 bases, with 14 bases between. The entire variable domain, with the rest obtained from reference TRBV2 and TRBJ2-2, is as follows: EPEVTQTPSHQVTQMGQEVILRCVPISNHLYFYWYRQILGQKVEFLVSFYNNEISEKSEIFDDQFSVERPDGSNFTLKIRSTKLEDSAMYFCASSDEASLPGELFFGEGSRLTVL.

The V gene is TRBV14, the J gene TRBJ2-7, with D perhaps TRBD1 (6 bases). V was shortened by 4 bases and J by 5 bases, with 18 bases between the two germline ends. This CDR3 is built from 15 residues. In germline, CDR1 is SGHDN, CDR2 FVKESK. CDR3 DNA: TGTGCCAGCAGCCTCAGGGGTCCTCCATTCGACGAGCAGTACTTC. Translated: CASSLRGPPFDEQYF.

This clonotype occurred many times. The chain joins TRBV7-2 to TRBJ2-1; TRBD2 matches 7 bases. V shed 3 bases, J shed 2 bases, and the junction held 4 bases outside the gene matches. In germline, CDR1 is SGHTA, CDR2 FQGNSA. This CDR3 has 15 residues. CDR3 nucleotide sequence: TGTGCCAGCAGCTTCCTAGCGGCGGCCTACAATGAGCAGTTCTTC. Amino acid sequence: CASSFLAAAYNEQFF.

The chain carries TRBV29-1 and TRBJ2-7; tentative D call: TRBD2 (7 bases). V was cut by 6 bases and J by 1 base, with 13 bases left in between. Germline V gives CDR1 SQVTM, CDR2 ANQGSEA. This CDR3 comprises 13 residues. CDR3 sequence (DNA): TGCAGCGTAACAGGGAGGGGATCCTACGAGCAGTACTTC. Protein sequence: CSVTGRGSYEQYF.

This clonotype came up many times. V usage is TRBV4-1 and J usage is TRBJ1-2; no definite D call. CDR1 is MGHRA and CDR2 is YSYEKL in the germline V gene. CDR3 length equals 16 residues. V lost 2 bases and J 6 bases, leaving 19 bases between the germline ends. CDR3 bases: TGCGCCAGCAGCCAAAACCGGCAAATGCGCGTGCATGGCTACACCTTC. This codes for CASSQNRQMRVHGYTF.

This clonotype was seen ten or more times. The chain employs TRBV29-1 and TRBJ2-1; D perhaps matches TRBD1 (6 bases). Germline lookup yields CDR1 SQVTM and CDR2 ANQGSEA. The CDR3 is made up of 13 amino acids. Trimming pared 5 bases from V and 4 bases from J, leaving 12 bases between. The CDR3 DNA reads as TGCAGCGTTCCACGGACAGAGTACAATGAGCAGTTCTTC. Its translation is CSVPRTEYNEQFF.

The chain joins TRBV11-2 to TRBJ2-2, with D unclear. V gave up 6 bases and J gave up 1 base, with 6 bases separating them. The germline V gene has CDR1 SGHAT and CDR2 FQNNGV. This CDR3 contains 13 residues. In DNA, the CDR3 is TGTGCCAGCAGTACAGTGAACACCGGGGAGCTGTTTTTT. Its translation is CASSTVNTGELFF.

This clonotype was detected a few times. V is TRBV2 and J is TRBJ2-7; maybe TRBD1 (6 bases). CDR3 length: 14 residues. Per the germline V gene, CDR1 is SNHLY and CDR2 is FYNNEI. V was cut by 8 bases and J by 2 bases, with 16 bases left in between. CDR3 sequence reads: CASHSVDRPYEQYF. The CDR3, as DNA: TGTGCCAGCCATTCGGTGGACAGACCCTACGAGCAGTACTTC.

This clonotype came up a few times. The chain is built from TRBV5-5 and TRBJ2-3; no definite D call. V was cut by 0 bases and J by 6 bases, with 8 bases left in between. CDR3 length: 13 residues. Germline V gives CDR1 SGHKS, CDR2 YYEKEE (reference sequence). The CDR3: CASSLDLGDTQYF. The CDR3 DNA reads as TGTGCCAGCAGCTTGGATCTGGGGGATACGCAGTATTTT.